A selection of T cell receptor beta chains follows, all from one sample in a study of blood T cell repertoires in COVID-19. TCRdb's copy holds only in-frame clones and misses some; the assay was immunoSEQ multiplex PCR. The data show over 120,000 clones, roughly 87% seen once. The specimen was peripheral blood. The receptors were gathered from a human donor in a cohort sampled during active COVID-19. Each CDR3 is given with its conserved first and last residue. D genes are given only for firm matches. For some rows the clone size is stated as once, few or many, or as a class when expanded; others skip it.

TRBD1 TRBJ1-1 TRBV27 . CASSLRGRITEAFF TGTGCCAGCAGCCTCAGGGGGCGCATCACTGAAGCTTTCTTT
. TRBJ1-1 TRBV21-1 . CASSKGGGLHLNTEAFF TGTGCCAGCAGCAAAGGGGGGGGTCTCCACCTGAACACTGAAGCTTTCTTT
TRBD1 TRBJ2-5 TRBV6-5 . CASRDSGGLETQYF TGTGCCAGCAGGGACTCAGGGGGCCTCGAGACCCAGTACTTC
. TRBJ1-3 TRBV5-1 . CASSLDRDSGNTIYF TGCGCCAGCAGCTTGGATCGAGACTCTGGAAACACCATATATTTT
TRBD1 TRBJ2-7 TRBV11-2 . CASSLDSPGTGVIEQYF TGTGCCAGCAGCTTAGACTCCCCGGGGACAGGGGTTATCGAGCAGTACTTC
. TRBJ1-2 TRBV9 . CASSQGSQRGYTF TGTGCCAGCAGCCAGGGGAGTCAGCGGGGCTACACCTTC
TRBD1 TRBJ2-7 TRBV18 . CASSRDRVEEQYF TGTGCCAGCTCTAGGGACAGGGTTGAGGAGCAGTACTTC
TRBD1 TRBJ2-3 TRBV5-4 . CASTADRGTDTQYF TGTGCCAGCACCGCTGACAGGGGGACAGATACGCAGTATTTT
. TRBJ1-2 TRBV11-2 . CASSPPGDSGYTF TGTGCCAGCAGCCCCCCCGGAGATAGTGGCTACACCTTC
. TRBJ2-7 TRBV3-1/TRBV3-2 . CASGHGRGVLYF TGTGCCAGCGGCCATGGCAGGGGTGTTCTGTACTTC
. TRBJ1-1 TRBV11-2 few CASSLVARANTEAFF TGTGCCAGCAGCTTAGTGGCGCGGGCGAACACTGAAGCTTTCTTT
TRBD2 TRBJ2-1 TRBV6-4 . CASSGKAGGDANEQFF TGTGCCAGCAGTGGTAAAGCGGGGGGCGATGCAAATGAGCAGTTCTTC
TRBD1 TRBJ1-2 TRBV7-9 . CASSGQGLDGYTF TGTGCCAGCAGTGGACAGGGCTTGGATGGCTACACCTTC
. TRBJ2-5 TRBV9 . CASSLSQQETQYF TGTGCCAGCAGCCTATCCCAACAAGAGACCCAGTACTTC
. TRBJ1-5 TRBV5-1 . CASSPYTGPNQPQHF TGCGCCAGCAGCCCTTATACAGGGCCAAATCAGCCCCAGCATTTT
. TRBJ1-5 TRBV6-5 . CASYHWYSNQPQHF TGTGCCAGCTATCACTGGTATAGCAATCAGCCCCAGCATTTT
. TRBJ2-1 TRBV5-5 . CASSSIGGLNEQFF TGTGCCAGCAGCTCGATAGGCGGACTGAATGAGCAGTTCTTC
. TRBJ2-5 TRBV27 . CASSLGGLETQYF TGTGCCAGCAGTTTAGGGGGCTTGGAGACCCAGTACTTC
TRBD1 TRBJ1-2 TRBV16 . CASSAQGAPNYGYTF TGTGCCAGCAGCGCACAGGGGGCGCCGAACTATGGCTACACCTTC
. TRBJ1-5 TRBV6-5 . CASSNSGDQPQHF TGTGCCAGCAGTAATTCAGGGGATCAGCCCCAGCATTTT
TRBD1 TRBJ2-7 TRBV27 once CASSSNRGAYEQYF TGTGCCAGCAGCAGCAACAGGGGAGCCTACGAGCAGTACTTC
. TRBJ2-1 TRBV4-2 . CASSPGVYNEQFF TGTGCCAGCAGTCCGGGGGTTTACAATGAGCAGTTCTTC
TRBD1 TRBJ2-1 TRBV9 . CASSASGGSTGEQFF TGTGCCAGCAGCGCATCAGGGGGCTCGACGGGTGAGCAGTTCTTC
TRBD1 TRBJ1-3 TRBV19 . CASSRTGENTIYF TGTGCCAGTAGTCGGACAGGGGAGAACACCATATATTTT
. TRBJ2-1 TRBV7-3 . CASSFRSGGVDEQFF TGTGCCAGCAGCTTCAGATCCGGGGGTGTTGATGAGCAGTTCTTC
TRBD2 TRBJ2-5 TRBV3-1/TRBV3-2 . CASSPSGLVGETQYF TGTGCCAGCAGCCCGTCGGGACTAGTTGGAGAGACCCAGTACTTC
. TRBJ2-6 TRBV5-8 . CASSLSVAGANVLTF TGTGCCAGCAGCTTAAGCGTTGCTGGGGCCAACGTCCTGACTTTC
. TRBJ2-2 TRBV4-3 once CASSQDVTGELFF TGCGCCAGCAGCCAAGACGTCACCGGGGAGCTGTTTTTT
TRBD1 TRBJ1-4 TRBV7-7 . CASSLASGTGVANEKLFF TGTGCTAGCAGCTTAGCCTCCGGGACAGGGGTTGCAAATGAAAAACTGTTTTTT
TRBD2 TRBJ2-5 TRBV11-3 . CASSPGGGQETQYF TGTGCCAGCAGCCCCGGGGGGGGGCAAGAGACCCAGTACTTC
TRBD2 TRBJ2-7 TRBV6-1 . CASSEAAGVLDEQYF TGTGCCAGCAGTGAAGCCGCGGGGGTACTAGACGAGCAGTACTTC